The present T cell receptor beta chain was sequenced within a study of T cells after yellow fever vaccination. Study-level information: Preparation of the low-cell-number fractions used SMART-Seq v4 Ultra Low Input.

In making TCR cDNA, 5'RACE template switching added a universal primer site and UMIs to it. In TCRdb, the 5' RACE reads were re-called with MiXCR into one record per CDR3 protein. Altogether hundreds of thousands of distinct CDR3 sequences are present, less than 20% being singletons, with the ten largest covering 15% to 20%. Between the trimmed V and J ends, which lost 1 base and 5 bases, there was a span of 15 bases. The CDR3 consists of 15 residues. Germline values: CDR1 SGHNT, CDR2 YYREEE (reference sequence). General study points: The appearance of a small share of clonotypes in both CD4 and CD8 compartments was observed.

In regard to this clonotype: Its cognate antigen is unknown.

The J gene is TRBJ1-2, the V gene TRBV5-4, with D unresolved. The sample here was PBMCs, taken roughly 5 days after the first yellow fever vaccination. This sequence originates from a man between 18 and 29 years old who received the YFV17D yellow fever vaccine. The CDR3 bases are TGTGCCAGCAGCTTGTTAACCAACCCTCGGTATGGCTACACCTTC. This encodes CASSLLTNPRYGYTF.